A selection of T cell receptor beta chains follows, all from one sample in a study of blood T cell repertoires in COVID-19. The table came from immunoSEQ multiplex PCR; TCRdb's copy has only in-frame clones and leaves some out. Among roughly 220,000 clones listed, around four fifths were seen once. Sequenced material: peripheral blood. All receptors come from a woman aged 60-75 years who had recovered from COVID-19. Both conserved end residues are part of each CDR3. D genes are given only for firm matches. For some rows the clone size is stated as once, few or many, or as a class when expanded; others skip it.

V gene	clone size	J gene	D gene	CDR3 protein	CDR3 DNA
TRBV24-1	.	TRBJ2-3	TRBD2	CATSDPGLAGGTDTQYF	TGTGCCACCAGTGATCCAGGACTAGCGGGGGGCACAGATACGCAGTATTTT
TRBV21-1	few	TRBJ1-1	.	CASSTHPPRQGSDTEAFF	TGTGCCAGCAGCACCCACCCCCCTCGACAGGGATCGGACACTGAAGCTTTCTTT
TRBV4-3	.	TRBJ2-5	TRBD2	CASSQEVRRRGIGETQYF	TGCGCCAGCAGCCAAGAAGTCCGGCGGCGGGGGATTGGAGAGACCCAGTACTTC
TRBV7-9	.	TRBJ2-5	TRBD2	CASSRGLGETQYF	TGTGCCAGCAGCCGGGGACTAGGAGAGACCCAGTACTTC
TRBV9	.	TRBJ2-3	TRBD2	CASSVGLAGGFTDTQYF	TGTGCCAGCAGCGTAGGACTAGCGGGGGGGTTCACAGATACGCAGTATTTT
TRBV7-6	.	TRBJ1-1	.	CASRPRQGNTEAFF	TGTGCCAGCAGGCCCCGGCAGGGGAACACTGAAGCTTTCTTT
TRBV3-1/TRBV3-2	.	TRBJ2-7	.	CASSQDRDLEQYF	TGTGCCAGCAGCCAAGACAGGGATCTCGAGCAGTACTTC
TRBV9	.	TRBJ2-1	TRBD2	CASSPSGLVEDEQFF	TGTGCCAGCAGCCCCAGTGGACTAGTTGAGGATGAGCAGTTCTTC
TRBV30	.	TRBJ1-2	.	CACSVWGRGYGYTF	TGTGCCTGCTCGGTTTGGGGGCGAGGGTATGGCTACACCTTC
TRBV19	.	TRBJ2-1	.	CASSIGQLYEQFF	TGTGCCAGTAGTATTGGACAGCTCTATGAGCAGTTCTTC
TRBV15	.	TRBJ2-2	.	CATSGSAANTGELFF	TGTGCCACCAGCGGTAGCGCCGCGAACACCGGGGAGCTGTTTTTT
TRBV5-4	.	TRBJ2-3	.	CASSLGSGLYSTDTQYF	TGTGCCAGCAGCTTGGGTTCGGGACTCTACTCCACAGATACGCAGTATTTT
TRBV6-1	.	TRBJ2-5	TRBD2	CASSDFWEGRQETQYF	TGTGCCAGCAGTGATTTCTGGGAGGGTAGACAAGAGACCCAGTACTTC
TRBV5-1	.	TRBJ1-2	.	CASSLARMEGYTF	TGCGCCAGCAGCTTGGCGCGGATGGAAGGCTACACCTTC
TRBV14	.	TRBJ1-1	TRBD1	CASSQFAGQGNTEAFF	TGTGCCAGCAGCCAATTCGCGGGACAGGGAAACACTGAAGCTTTCTTT
TRBV4-2	.	TRBJ2-3	.	CASSHRPGATPDTQYF	TGTGCCAGCAGCCACCGCCCGGGAGCCACACCGGATACGCAGTATTTT
TRBV7-2	.	TRBJ2-7	TRBD1	CASSRWTGGTYEQYF	TGTGCCAGCAGTCGATGGACAGGGGGCACCTACGAGCAGTACTTC
TRBV4-1	.	TRBJ2-1	.	CASSQGIGGPYNEQFF	TGCGCCAGCAGCCAAGGAATCGGGGGGCCGTACAATGAGCAGTTCTTC
TRBV6-4	.	TRBJ2-2	.	CASSAQGPTNTGELFF	TGTGCCAGCAGCGCTCAGGGGCCTACGAACACCGGGGAGCTGTTTTTT
TRBV27	.	TRBJ1-2	TRBD1	CASSWGQGRGYTF	TGTGCCAGCAGTTGGGGACAGGGTCGTGGCTACACCTTC
TRBV5-8	once	TRBJ1-4	TRBD1	CASRVGQASNEKLFF	TGTGCCAGCAGGGTTGGACAGGCGAGTAATGAAAAACTGTTTTTT
TRBV6-5	.	TRBJ1-6	TRBD1	CASRPRRQGRSPLHF	TGTGCCAGCAGGCCCCGTCGACAGGGTCGCTCACCCCTCCACTTT
TRBV2	.	TRBJ2-2	TRBD2	CASIGSGGTGELFF	TGTGCCAGCATAGGAAGCGGGGGTACCGGGGAGCTGTTTTTT
TRBV28	.	TRBJ1-2	.	CASNGVYGYTF	TGTGCCAGCAACGGGGTCTATGGCTACACCTTC
TRBV30	.	TRBJ1-5	.	CAWSVIGPGSQPQHF	TGTGCCTGGAGTGTAATAGGGCCGGGGTCTCAGCCCCAGCATTTT
TRBV7-3	.	TRBJ2-7	TRBD2	CASSLTGGGDYEQYF	TGTGCCAGCAGCTTAACGGGCGGGGGAGATTACGAGCAGTACTTC
TRBV3-1/TRBV3-2	.	TRBJ1-6	.	CASIQRPNSPLHF	TGTGCCAGCATTCAGCGACCTAATTCACCCCTCCACTTT
TRBV30	few	TRBJ2-1	TRBD1	CAWSGDRGRDEQFF	TGTGCCTGGAGTGGGGACAGGGGACGGGATGAGCAGTTCTTC
TRBV15	.	TRBJ1-5	.	CATSSMSWSSNQPQHF	TGTGCCACCAGCAGTATGTCTTGGAGTAGCAATCAGCCCCAGCATTTT
TRBV5-1	.	TRBJ2-7	.	CASSFEGAYEQYF	TGCGCCAGCAGCTTCGAGGGGGCCTACGAGCAGTACTTC
TRBV29-1	.	TRBJ2-7	.	CSVEGGSGAGYEQYF	TGCAGCGTTGAGGGGGGTAGTGGGGCCGGCTACGAGCAGTACTTC
TRBV5-1	.	TRBJ2-3	TRBD2	CASSLEVGTSVNLQYF	TGCGCCAGCAGCTTGGAGGTCGGGACTAGCGTCAATCTGCAGTATTTT
TRBV7-9	.	TRBJ2-7	TRBD1	CASSLRSTGPYEQYF	TGTGCCAGCAGCCTCCGCTCGACAGGGCCCTACGAGCAGTACTTC
TRBV19	few	TRBJ2-7	TRBD2	CASSTVAGGPYEQYF	TGTGCCAGTAGTACCGTGGCGGGGGGACCCTACGAGCAGTACTTC
TRBV6-2/TRBV6-3	.	TRBJ1-5	.	CASSYSMFTGGYSNQPQHF	TGTGCCAGCAGTTACTCGATGTTTACAGGAGGGTATAGCAATCAGCCCCAGCATTTT
TRBV10-3	.	TRBJ1-1	.	CAIRTDTEAFF	TGTGCCATCAGGACAGACACTGAAGCTTTCTTT
TRBV12-3/TRBV12-4	few	TRBJ2-2	.	CASSRTTTGELFF	TGTGCCAGCAGCCGTACTACGACCGGGGAGCTGTTTTTT
TRBV27	.	TRBJ1-1	TRBD1	CASSTRLDRNEAFF	TGTGCCAGCAGCACGCGCCTGGACAGGAATGAAGCTTTCTTT
TRBV7-8	once	TRBJ2-2	TRBD2	CASSLGLAGASTGELFF	TGTGCCAGCAGCTTGGGGTTAGCGGGGGCCTCAACCGGGGAGCTGTTTTTT
TRBV7-8	once	TRBJ1-2	.	CASSSGRSGLRGYTF	TGTGCCAGCAGCTCAGGGCGGTCAGGGCTTCGTGGCTACACCTTC
TRBV6-1	.	TRBJ1-3	.	CASSDRFRGNTIYF	TGTGCCAGCAGTGACCGGTTCCGTGGAAACACCATATATTTT
TRBV6-5	.	TRBJ2-5	.	CASREYRAGETQYF	TGTGCCAGCCGCGAATACAGGGCTGGGGAGACCCAGTACTTC
TRBV7-9	.	TRBJ1-3	TRBD1	CASSPPGQSSGNTIYF	TGTGCCAGCAGCCCCCCGGGACAGAGCTCTGGAAACACCATATATTTT
TRBV6-5	.	TRBJ1-1	.	CASGSIGVNTEAFF	TGTGCCAGCGGGTCGATCGGGGTGAACACTGAAGCTTTCTTT
TRBV12-3/TRBV12-4	few	TRBJ1-2	.	CASSLREGYTF	TGTGCCAGCAGTTTGAGGGAAGGCTACACCTTC
TRBV20-1	.	TRBJ1-1	.	CSASENTEAFF	TGCAGTGCATCAGAGAACACTGAAGCTTTCTTT
TRBV6-4	.	TRBJ1-2	TRBD1	CASSDSIPTQGRLRHGYTF	TGTGCCAGCAGTGACTCGATACCCACACAGGGGAGGCTGCGGCATGGCTACACCTTC
TRBV7-7	.	TRBJ2-5	.	CASSFDRQETQYF	TGTGCTAGCAGCTTTGACAGGCAAGAGACCCAGTACTTC
TRBV7-8	.	TRBJ1-2	.	CASSNELQGWGSYYGYTF	TGTGCCAGCAGCAACGAACTCCAGGGATGGGGATCGTACTATGGCTACACCTTC
TRBV5-1	.	TRBJ1-3	.	CASSGDGTYSGNTIYF	TGCGCCAGCAGCGGAGACGGGACATACTCTGGAAACACCATATATTTT
TRBV3-1/TRBV3-2	once	TRBJ1-1	TRBD1	CASSPISPGGNTEAFF	TGTGCCAGCAGCCCCATATCGCCAGGGGGTAACACTGAAGCTTTCTTT